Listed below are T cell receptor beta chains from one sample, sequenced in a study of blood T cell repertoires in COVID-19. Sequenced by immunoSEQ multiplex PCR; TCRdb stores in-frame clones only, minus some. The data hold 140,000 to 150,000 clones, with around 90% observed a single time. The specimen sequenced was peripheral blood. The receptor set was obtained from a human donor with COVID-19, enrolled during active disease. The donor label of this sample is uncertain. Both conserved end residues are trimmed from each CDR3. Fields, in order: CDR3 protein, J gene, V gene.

AISGLGGNEQY | TRBJ2-7 | TRBV10-3
ASSLGQRSEETQY | TRBJ2-5 | TRBV11-3
ASSHLAGGYEQY | TRBJ2-7 | TRBV4-1
ASSLGNAGRNQPQH | TRBJ1-5 | TRBV5-1
ASSEDLAGLADKGSYEQY | TRBJ2-7 | TRBV6-1
ASSLAGTSSLH | TRBJ1-6 | TRBV5-1
AWSYSGSPTRF | TRBJ2-1 | TRBV30
ASSPGSGGDGELF | TRBJ2-2 | TRBV3-1/TRBV3-2
ASSSLDGYGYT | TRBJ1-2 | TRBV11-2
ATAVGGRTDTQY | TRBJ2-3 | TRBV6-6
ASSESPYTIY | TRBJ1-3 | TRBV2
ASSRLAGGSGEQY | TRBJ2-7 | TRBV27
ASSQDLDRSNYGYT | TRBJ1-2 | TRBV4-2
ASSPKRGRTDTQY | TRBJ2-3 | TRBV18
ASSSYRDSDVYGYT | TRBJ1-2 | TRBV27
ASSRPRTEAF | TRBJ1-1 | TRBV6-6
ASSNFFGYRVSGANVLT | TRBJ2-6 | TRBV28
ASSFGQTGYT | TRBJ1-2 | TRBV6-1
ASSSGTGAAYGYT | TRBJ1-2 | TRBV5-1
ASSLPFRTSGETQY | TRBJ2-5 | TRBV7-9
ASSQDLTSTWYEQY | TRBJ2-7 | TRBV4-2
SASNRGGTEAF | TRBJ1-1 | TRBV20-1
ASSFGQQETQY | TRBJ2-5 | TRBV11-2
ASSYVQGSNYEQY | TRBJ2-7 | TRBV6-5
ASSSQDRNGYT | TRBJ1-2 | TRBV9
ASSPTSPYEQY | TRBJ2-7 | TRBV7-9
ASSLWTGTNTEAF | TRBJ1-1 | TRBV5-1
ASSLGGLDTDTQY | TRBJ2-3 | TRBV7-9
ASRGTRGSSYNSPLH | TRBJ1-6 | TRBV27
ASSPGLAGTYEQY | TRBJ2-7 | TRBV9
ASSPRQGANTGELF | TRBJ2-2 | TRBV4-2
ASSQSGTIY | TRBJ1-3 | TRBV3-1/TRBV3-2
AGAGTGGIGANVLT | TRBJ2-6 | TRBV10-3
ASSEGWTGERRNTIY | TRBJ1-3 | TRBV6-1
ASSLVGQGWTEAF | TRBJ1-1 | TRBV5-5
ASSIGAGGNQPQH | TRBJ1-5 | TRBV19
ASSERSPRGASRSGELF | TRBJ2-2 | TRBV6-1
ASSLIAGGDTEAF | TRBJ1-1 | TRBV11-2
ASSSDRESFQPQH | TRBJ1-5 | TRBV2
ASRGQGSSYEQY | TRBJ2-7 | TRBV19
ASSDGHSTNEKLF | TRBJ1-4 | TRBV28
ASSPRGQAPY | TRBJ1-3 | TRBV18
ASSLLPPGASGYGYT | TRBJ1-2 | TRBV5-1
ASSRSGGLSYEQY | TRBJ2-7 | TRBV7-2
ASSPGQGDNQPQH | TRBJ1-5 | TRBV11-3
ASSLQGDYGYT | TRBJ1-2 | TRBV7-9
ASSLRTSGSSEETQY | TRBJ2-5 | TRBV5-1
ASGQGPYGNTIY | TRBJ1-3 | TRBV6-5
ASSPRVSGTQY | TRBJ2-5 | TRBV27
AKEETNNEQF | TRBJ2-1 | TRBV7-9
ASGTGISDTQY | TRBJ2-3 | TRBV2
ATSGEAGALNTEAF | TRBJ1-1 | TRBV15
ASSLVGGNPWEEQY | TRBJ2-7 | TRBV11-3